The 24 T cell receptor beta chains below come from one sample, sequenced in a study of blood T cells in healthy people across ages. A second PCR of about 6 to 11 cycles used a sample-barcoded 5' primer and a J-beta primer mix. Via MiXCR, TCRdb re-called the 5' RACE reads, giving one row per CDR3 protein. This table has roughly 1,300,000 distinct CDR3 sequences, roughly 64% appearing once. The sample comprised blood. These receptors originate from a man between 18 and 29 years old in good health.

The V call is TRBV10-3, the J call TRBJ2-3, with 9 bases identical to TRBD1. Germline V CDR1 and CDR2: ENHRY, SYGVKD. V trimming: 4 bases; J trimming: 3 bases; junction bases outside the gene matches: 8. The CDR3 is 16 residues long. The CDR3, as DNA: TGTGCCATCAGTGGCCGGGACAGGGAATTTACAGATACGCAGTATTTT. This gives the protein CAISGRDREFTDTQYF.

This chain connects TRBV2 to TRBJ2-5, with TRBD1 identical over 7 bases. With 8 bases clipped from V and 4 bases from J, the junction kept 4 bases outside the gene matches. Per germline, CDR1 SNHLY and CDR2 FYNNEI. This CDR3 spans 12 amino acids. The CDR3 DNA reads TGTGCCAGCGCAAGGGGGCGAGAGACCCAGTACTTC. Its protein product is CASARGRETQYF. The whole variable domain, filled in from reference TRBV2 and TRBJ2-5, reads EPEVTQTPSHQVTQMGQEVILRCVPISNHLYFYWYRQILGQKVEFLVSFYNNEISEKSEIFDDQFSVERPDGSNFTLKIRSTKLEDSAMYFCASARGRETQYFGPGTRLLVL.

Here the CDR3 reads CASSQGLGSNTGELFF. As DNA, the CDR3 is TGTGCCAGCAGCCAAGGACTGGGGTCGAACACCGGGGAGCTGTTTTTT. The chain has TRBV4-2 and TRBJ2-2, with unresolved D. This CDR3 region has 16 residues. The ends were cut back, 1 base at V and 0 bases at J, with 9 bases in the middle. Germline CDR1 LGHNA, CDR2 YNFKEQ.

This chain connects TRBV20-1 to TRBJ2-5; 9 bases map to TRBD2. The J call may be mistaken, given a closer DNA end match to TRBJ2-7. Germline V gives CDR1 DFQATT, CDR2 SNEGSKA (reference sequence). The CDR3 extends over 15 amino acids. In DNA form, the CDR3 reads TGCAGTGCTAGAGATGTGGGACTAGCTGCTTACGAGCAGTACTTC. Translation: CSARDVGLAAYEQYF.

The rearrangement links TRBV14 to TRBJ2-7; D gene ambiguous. This CDR3 is 13 amino acids long. V lost 4 bases, J lost 9 bases, and 16 bases lay in between. Germline loops: CDR1 SGHDN, CDR2 FVKESK. For the CDR3, the DNA is TGTGCCAGCAGCCCTTTGAATAGGGCGTTGCAGTACTTC. It encodes CASSPLNRALQYF.

The table lists this clonotype with a few counts. The chain combines TRBV5-1 with TRBJ1-1, with D possibly TRBD1 on 6 matching bases. The ends were cut back, 3 bases at V and 1 base at J, with 13 bases in the middle. CDR3 length equals 15 residues. Germline CDR1 reads SGHRS; CDR2 reads YFSETQ. The CDR3 DNA is TGCGCCAGCAGCTGGTGGGGGGCCCCGAACACTGAAGCTTTCTTT. Translated: CASSWWGAPNTEAFF.

Turning to this clonotype: Compared with germline, one end of the junction differs, possibly owing to a read error. V and J are TRBV5-1 and TRBJ1-1; tentatively, D is TRBD1 (6 bases). Germline-derived CDR1 and CDR2 are SGHRS and YFSETQ. The CDR3 spans 14 residues. The CDR3 DNA follows: TGCGCCAGCAGCGGGGGACAAGTGAACCCTGAAGCTTTCTTT. Translation: CASSGGQVNPEAFF.

J is TRBJ1-4 and V is TRBV7-9; D might be TRBD1 (6 bases). From germline, CDR1 is SEHNR and CDR2 FQNEAQ (reference sequence). V was cut by 5 bases and J by 4 bases, with 17 bases left in between. The CDR3 runs 16 residues. CDR3: CASSAPAAGVNEKLFF. The CDR3 coding sequence is TGTGCCAGCAGCGCCCCCGCGGCAGGGGTTAATGAAAAACTGTTTTTT.

The genes are TRBV6-2 or TRBV6-3 and TRBJ2-2; D perhaps matches TRBD1 (5 bases). Trimming removed 8 bases from V and 3 bases from J, with 13 bases in between. This CDR3 region has 14 residues. The germline CDR1 and CDR2 sequences are MNHEY and SVGEGT. CDR3 coding DNA: TGTGCCAGCCGAAGGGGATCTGACACCGGGGAGCTGTTTTTT. Residues: CASRRGSDTGELFF.

The CDR3: CASSQPGANTEAFF. CDR3 nucleotide sequence: TGCGCCAGCAGCCAACCGGGGGCGAACACTGAAGCTTTCTTT. This chain links TRBV4-1 with TRBJ1-1, with a possible D match to TRBD1 (6 bases). The V and J ends lost 2 bases and 1 base respectively, with 8 bases between them. The CDR3 covers 14 residues. In germline, CDR1 is MGHRA, CDR2 YSYEKL.

The chain recombines TRBV12-3 or TRBV12-4 with TRBJ1-2; no clear D. Trimming left V 2 bases short and J 2 bases short, with 9 bases between. The CDR3 is 14 residues long. The CDR3: CASSLMAVNYGYTF. The CDR3, as DNA: TGTGCCAGCAGTTTAATGGCGGTAAACTATGGCTACACCTTC.

The chain couples TRBV28 to TRBJ2-7, with no clear D. The CDR3 consists of 12 residues. V lost 4 bases and J 12 bases, leaving 16 bases between the germline ends. The germline gives CDR1 MDHEN, CDR2 SYDVKM. The CDR3 protein is CASSSSTRRGYF. The CDR3 bases are TGTGCCAGCAGTTCCTCGACAAGGCGAGGGTACTTC.

In regard to this clonotype: This may stem from a read error, because a much larger clone lies one nucleotide away. The chain combines TRBV4-1 with TRBJ2-5; 11 positions match TRBD1. This CDR3 has 16 residues. CDR1 is MGHRA, CDR2 YSYEKL, per germline. CDR3 sequence: CAGSQWDRGDIETQYF. CDR3 in DNA: TGCGCCGGCAGCCAATGGGACAGGGGGGATATAGAGACCCAGTACTTC.

The chain carries TRBV20-1 and TRBJ2-3, with D possibly TRBD2 on 5 matching bases. Looked up from germline, CDR1 is DFQATT and CDR2 is SNEGSKA (reference sequence). V gave up 0 bases and J gave up 2 bases, with 15 bases separating them. The CDR3 covers 16 residues. This CDR3 reads CSARDSTRWYTDTQYF. In nucleotides, the CDR3 is TGCAGTGCTAGAGATTCAACTAGGTGGTACACAGATACGCAGTATTTT.

In nucleotides, the CDR3 is TGTGCCAGCAGGTTCAACACTGAAGCTTTCTTT. Residues: CASRFNTEAFF. The J gene is TRBJ1-1, the V gene TRBV6-1, with unresolved D. V lost 6 bases, J lost 2 bases, and 4 bases lay in between. The germline V gene encodes CDR1 MNHNS and CDR2 SASEGT. This CDR3 comprises 11 residues.

The chain joins TRBV29-1 to TRBJ2-5, with D perhaps matching TRBD1 (6 bases). The CDR3 consists of 13 residues. Germline values: CDR1 SQVTM, CDR2 ANQGSEA. V lost 4 bases and J 4 bases, leaving 13 bases between the germline ends. CDR3: CSVGVGGRETQYF. DNA of the CDR3: TGCAGCGTTGGAGTAGGGGGACGAGAGACCCAGTACTTC.

The table lists this clonotype with a few counts. V is TRBV4-3 and J is TRBJ2-7, with TRBD2 matching over 11 bases. Germline CDR1 is LGHNA and CDR2 is YSLEER. V was clipped by 1 base and J by 4 bases; unmatched bases: 6. This CDR3 spans 16 amino acids. CDR3 in DNA: TGCGCCAGCAGCCAAGGAACTAGCGGGGGTATTTACGAGCAGTACTTC. This sequence encodes CASSQGTSGGIYEQYF.

V gene TRBV7-2 combines with J gene TRBJ1-1; D gene unclear. Germline V gene sequence: CDR1 SGHTA, CDR2 FQGNSA. The CDR3 length is 12 residues. V gave up 5 bases and J gave up 7 bases, with 11 bases separating them. CDR3 nucleotide sequence: TGTGCCAGCAGCGACCGGACCCTTGAAGCTTTCTTT. Protein sequence: CASSDRTLEAFF.

This chain uses TRBV20-1 with TRBJ2-1; D is undetermined. V lost 3 bases, J lost 0 bases, and 6 bases lay in between. The V gene's germline CDR1 is DFQATT and CDR2 SNEGSKA (reference sequence). The CDR3 consists of 13 residues. CDR3 bases: TGCAGTGCTAGGGCCGGCTCCTACAATGAGCAGTTCTTC. This translates into CSARAGSYNEQFF.

The gene calls are TRBV28 and TRBJ1-5; a weak D match, TRBD1 (5 bases). Per the germline V gene, CDR1 is MDHEN and CDR2 is SYDVKM. The CDR3 extends over 15 amino acids. V was pared by 4 bases and J by 6 bases, with 16 bases between. The CDR3 loop is CASSSPTAGSQPQHF. The CDR3 DNA sequence: TGTGCCAGCAGTTCGCCGACAGCCGGTAGTCAGCCCCAGCATTTT.

This clonotype was detected a few times. This sequence joins TRBV12-3 or TRBV12-4 and TRBJ2-5; 7 bases fit TRBD1. With V trimmed by 7 bases and J by 1 base, 6 bases remained unmatched. This CDR3 has 14 amino acids. The CDR3 spells CASTLTGPQETQYF. CDR3 sequence (DNA): TGTGCCAGCACCCTGACAGGGCCCCAAGAGACCCAGTACTTC.

The V call is TRBV9, the J call TRBJ2-5, with 10 positions matching TRBD2. The CDR3 extends over 16 amino acids. CDR1 is SGDLS, CDR2 YYNGEE, per germline. V lost 0 bases, J lost 4 bases, and 6 bases stayed unmatched. The CDR3 reads CASSVVAGGTRETQYF. For the CDR3, the DNA is TGTGCCAGCAGCGTAGTAGCGGGGGGTACGCGAGAGACCCAGTACTTC. Filled out from reference TRBV9 and TRBJ2-5, the complete variable domain reads DSGVTQTPKHLITATGQRVTLRCSPRSGDLSVYWYQQSLDQGLQFLIQYYNGEERAKGNILERFSAQQFPDLHSELNLSSLELGDSALYFCASSVVAGGTRETQYFGPGTRLLVL.

This chain uses TRBV14 with TRBJ1-1; D gene ambiguous. Germline lookup yields CDR1 SGHDN and CDR2 FVKESK. Trimming shortened V by 0 bases and J by 10 bases, and 15 bases separated the two germline ends. The CDR3 totals 14 residues. The CDR3 loop is CASSQDGGRPVAFF. CDR3 DNA sequence: TGTGCCAGCAGCCAAGACGGTGGCCGACCGGTAGCTTTCTTT.

V usage is TRBV6-6 and J usage is TRBJ2-5; the match to TRBD1 covers 9 bases. The closer fit of TRBJ2-7 to the DNA end suggests the J call may be wrong. The CDR3 spans 16 residues. Germline lookup yields CDR1 MNHNY and CDR2 SVGAGI (reference sequence). Written as DNA, the CDR3 is TGTGCCAGCAGTTACACCTCCGGGACAGGGCAACACGAGCAGTACTTC. Protein sequence: CASSYTSGTGQHEQYF.